This T cell receptor beta chain was captured by sequencing in a study of blood T cell repertoires in COVID-19. Study-level background: Material from acute and convalescent COVID-19 was sourced from the United States, Italy and Spain. In each case, the material was cDNA or gDNA derived from T cells, B-cell-depleted T cells, or PBMCs.

Between the trimmed V and J ends, which lost 8 bases and 1 base, there was a span of 12 bases. This CDR3 has 14 amino acids. In germline, CDR1 is MNHEY, CDR2 SVGAGI. Source study methods: Nucleated cell number was recorded as an estimate derived from reference gene primer amplification. Sequencing was performed with immunoSEQ multiplex PCR; in TCRdb, only in-frame clones are kept and a portion is missing. V, J and clone size are taken as reported in that table, and D and trimming were inferred from the DNA itself. This repertoire shows 75,000 to 95,000 clones, roughly 91% found once; its top ten account for roughly 19%.

The rearrangement links TRBV6-5 to TRBJ1-5; the D is unclear. The TCR was taken from a human donor in a cohort sampled during active COVID-19. Sequences were obtained from peripheral blood. CDR3 protein: CASVRSTSNQPQHF. As DNA, the CDR3 is TGTGCCAGCGTCCGTTCTACGAGCAATCAGCCCCAGCATTTT.